One and the same sample provided the 20 T cell receptor beta chains below, sequenced in a study of spatial heterogeneity in lung cancer. TCRdb called the 5' RACE reads again in MiXCR, with one record for every CDR3 protein. The sample consists of about 38,000 distinct CDR3 sequences, approximately 5.2% of them appearing once. As for time point: sample taken at primary tumor resection. The sequenced sample was PBMCs, obtained at surgery. These receptors were collected from a female donor with early-stage non-small cell lung cancer.

This clonotype was observed at least ten times. V and J are TRBV7-8 and TRBJ1-3; D remains ambiguous. The CDR3 has 17 amino acids. V shed 3 bases and J shed 0 bases, with 15 bases lying between them. Germline lookup yields CDR1 SGHVS and CDR2 FQNEAQ. The CDR3 region is CASSLGRPPFSGNTIYF. DNA of the CDR3: TGTGCCAGCAGCTTGGGCCGGCCGCCTTTCTCTGGAAACACCATATATTTT.

This clonotype was detected ten times or more. The rearrangement links TRBV7-2 to TRBJ1-4; no clear D gene. The CDR3 totals 15 residues. V dropped 3 bases and J dropped 4 bases, with 12 bases sitting between them. Germline V gene sequence: CDR1 SGHTA, CDR2 FQGNSA. DNA for the CDR3: TGTGCCAGCAGCTTGCAAATGTCCCATAATGAAAAACTGTTTTTT. Its translation is CASSLQMSHNEKLFF.

This clonotype has at least ten counts. This chain links TRBV2 with TRBJ2-2, with 8 bases fitting TRBD1. The CDR3 extends over 14 amino acids. Germline V gives CDR1 SNHLY, CDR2 FYNNEI. V gave up 5 bases and J gave up 3 bases; unmatched junction bases: 2. The CDR3 DNA reads TGTGCCAGCAGTCAACAGGGGGACACCGGGGAGCTGTTTTTT. Its translation: CASSQQGDTGELFF.

This clonotype was seen at least ten times. This chain connects TRBV7-9 to TRBJ1-4; no clear D gene. The germline gives CDR1 SEHNR, CDR2 FQNEAQ (reference sequence). This CDR3 comprises 15 residues. The germline V and J ends were trimmed by 5 bases and 7 bases, with 17 bases remaining between them. CDR3 sequence (DNA): TGTGCCAGCAGCGCCAAGGCTGAAAAGGGTGAAAAACTGTTTTTT. This gives the protein CASSAKAEKGEKLFF.

At least ten counts were recorded for this clonotype. V usage is TRBV7-2 and J usage is TRBJ2-3; 7 bases are shared with TRBD2. The germline gives CDR1 SGHTA, CDR2 FQGNSA. This CDR3 comprises 15 residues. V trimming: 1 base; J trimming: 2 bases; junction bases outside the gene matches: 3. The CDR3 DNA reads as TGTGCCAGCAGCTTAGGGGGGGGGACCACAGATACGCAGTATTTT. Its translation: CASSLGGGTTDTQYF. The full variable domain, completed using reference TRBV7-2 and TRBJ2-3, is GAGVSQSPSNKVTEKGKDVELRCDPISGHTALYWYRQSLGQGLEFLIYFQGNSAPDKSGLPSDRFSAERTGGSVSTLTIQRTQQEDSAVYLCASSLGGGTTDTQYFGPGTRLTVL.

In its sample, this clonotype was seen a few times. The V and J genes are TRBV4-1 and TRBJ1-2; D might be TRBD1 (5 bases). This CDR3 is built from 13 residues. Trimming removed 4 bases at V and 10 bases at J, with 16 bases between. Germline V gene data show CDR1 as MGHRA and CDR2 as YSYEKL. In DNA, the CDR3 is TGCGCCAGCAGCCCGGAAGCCAGGGAGGACTACACCTTC. This gives the protein CASSPEAREDYTF.

This clonotype was counted at least ten times. The chain links TRBV11-2 to TRBJ2-3; no definite D call. Germline V gene lookup returns CDR1 SGHAT and CDR2 FQNNGV. The V end was cut by 5 bases, the J end by 11 bases, with 14 bases between. This CDR3 is 12 amino acids long. The CDR3 here is CASSLNEIRQYF. The CDR3 DNA follows: TGTGCCAGCAGCCTCAACGAGATACGGCAGTATTTT.

The sample holds many counts of this clonotype. The chain links TRBV4-3 to TRBJ2-2, with D unclear. The V end was cut by 3 bases, the J end by 4 bases, with 9 bases between. Looked up from germline, CDR1 is LGHNA and CDR2 is YSLEER. This CDR3 comprises 14 residues. CDR3 region: CASSQGPATGELFF. As DNA, the CDR3 is TGCGCCAGCAGCCAGGGCCCGGCCACCGGGGAGCTGTTTTTT.

With regard to this clonotype: With a much larger clone just one base away, this may be a read error. The chain employs TRBV5-4 and TRBJ2-7; a weak D match, TRBD1 (5 bases). Deletions cut 7 bases from V and 2 bases from J, with 13 bases between. The CDR3 has 13 residues. CDR1 SGHNT and CDR2 YYREEE come from the germline V gene (reference sequence). The CDR3 reads CASGEQAPYEQYF. The CDR3 coding sequence is TGTGCCAGCGGCGAACAGGCCCCCTACGAGCAGTACTTC.

Ten or more counts support this clonotype. The J gene is TRBJ2-1, the V gene TRBV7-2; D tentatively fits TRBD1 or TRBD2 (5 bases each). This CDR3 is 15 amino acids long. Trimming stripped 1 base from V and 4 bases from J, with 11 bases between. Germline V CDR1 and CDR2: SGHTA, FQGNSA. Here the CDR3 reads CASSLGPGPYNEQFF. The CDR3 DNA reads TGTGCCAGCAGCTTAGGCCCGGGACCATACAATGAGCAGTTCTTC.

This chain connects TRBV3-1 to TRBJ1-2; 7 positions agree with TRBD1. After removal of 4 bases from V and 2 bases from J, the junction contained 4 bases not matched to a gene. Germline values: CDR1 LGHDT, CDR2 YNNKEL (reference sequence). This CDR3 is 14 amino acids long. The CDR3 sequence is CASSPRQGNYGYTF. CDR3 DNA sequence: TGTGCCAGCAGCCCGAGACAGGGCAACTATGGCTACACCTTC.

The gene calls are TRBV9 and TRBJ2-7; D might be TRBD2 (5 bases). CDR1 is SGDLS, CDR2 YYNGEE, per germline. The CDR3 has 14 amino acids. Trimming removed 0 bases at V and 4 bases at J, with 11 bases between. This chain's CDR3 is CASSVDEGGYEQYF. For the CDR3, the DNA is TGTGCCAGCAGCGTAGATGAGGGCGGGTACGAGCAGTACTTC.

This chain uses TRBV6-2 or TRBV6-3 with TRBJ2-2; D is possibly TRBD1 or TRBD2 (5 bases each). This CDR3 comprises 16 residues. The V end was cut by 2 bases, the J end by 4 bases, with 14 bases between. Germline V gives CDR1 MNHEY, CDR2 SVGEGT. The CDR3 DNA reads as TGTGCCAGCAGTTACCCGAGGGGCTCATCCACCGGGGAGCTGTTTTTT. Translated, it gives CASSYPRGSSTGELFF.

This clonotype was detected ten times or more. The chain links TRBV28 to TRBJ1-5, with no clear D. Germline V gene sequence: CDR1 MDHEN, CDR2 SYDVKM. V lost 5 bases and J lost 0, with 29 bases in between. This CDR3 contains 21 residues. The CDR3 loop reads CASSQFPPRKEGEDSNQPQHF. For the CDR3, the DNA is TGTGCCAGCAGTCAATTTCCCCCCAGGAAGGAAGGTGAGGATAGCAATCAGCCCCAGCATTTT.

This clonotype has a handful of counts. V usage is TRBV4-2 and J usage is TRBJ1-2; 8 positions match TRBD1. V trimming: 4 bases; J trimming: 1 base; junction bases outside the gene matches: 5. CDR3 length equals 15 residues. Germline CDR1 reads LGHNA; CDR2 reads YNFKEQ. As DNA, the CDR3 is TGTGCCAGCAGCCCCCGGACAGGGCTTAACTATGGCTACACCTTC. As protein: CASSPRTGLNYGYTF.

The table lists this clonotype with many counts. The V gene is TRBV12-3 or TRBV12-4, the J gene TRBJ1-4; D ambiguous. The CDR3 is 15 amino acids. Trimming removed 5 bases at V and 0 bases at J, with 10 bases between. The CDR3 here is CASSRTGATNEKLFF. The CDR3 nucleotides read TGTGCCAGCAGTCGGACGGGTGCAACTAATGAAAAACTGTTTTTT.

This chain connects TRBV5-1 to TRBJ1-1; a weak D match, TRBD1 (5 bases). Trimming removed 5 bases at V and 6 bases at J, with 11 bases between. CDR1 is SGHRS and CDR2 is YFSETQ in the germline V gene. The CDR3 is made up of 12 amino acids. CDR3 nucleotide sequence: TGCGCCAGCAGAGGGCAGGGCCCTGAAGCTTTCTTT. Its protein product is CASRGQGPEAFF.

This clonotype was detected many times. The chain has TRBV20-1 and TRBJ2-7; D possibly matches TRBD1 or TRBD2 (5 bases each). Looked up from germline, CDR1 is DFQATT and CDR2 is SNEGSKA (reference sequence). This CDR3 has 14 residues. V lost 0 bases, J lost 3 bases, and 12 bases lay in between. The CDR3 nucleotides read TGCAGTGCTAGAGATCAGGGCCGGGGCTACGAGCAGTACTTC. Its protein is CSARDQGRGYEQYF.

There are many counts of this clonotype. The chain uses TRBV5-4 and TRBJ2-4, with D uncertain. The germline V gene has CDR1 SGHNT and CDR2 YYREEE (reference sequence). The CDR3 loop spans 15 amino acids. The ends were cut back, 0 bases at V and 8 bases at J, with 15 bases in the middle. Written as DNA, the CDR3 is TGTGCCAGCAGCTTGGACGGCGAGCCTGGGTACATTCAGTACTTC. It translates to CASSLDGEPGYIQYF.

J is TRBJ2-3 and V is TRBV3-1; no reliable D call. The V gene lost 3 bases and the J gene lost 5 bases, with 9 bases spanning the gap. The CDR3 covers 13 residues. Per germline, CDR1 LGHDT and CDR2 YNNKEL (reference sequence). The CDR3, as DNA: TGTGCCAGCAGCCACTCGGATCGAGATACGCAGTATTTT. Translated, it gives CASSHSDRDTQYF.